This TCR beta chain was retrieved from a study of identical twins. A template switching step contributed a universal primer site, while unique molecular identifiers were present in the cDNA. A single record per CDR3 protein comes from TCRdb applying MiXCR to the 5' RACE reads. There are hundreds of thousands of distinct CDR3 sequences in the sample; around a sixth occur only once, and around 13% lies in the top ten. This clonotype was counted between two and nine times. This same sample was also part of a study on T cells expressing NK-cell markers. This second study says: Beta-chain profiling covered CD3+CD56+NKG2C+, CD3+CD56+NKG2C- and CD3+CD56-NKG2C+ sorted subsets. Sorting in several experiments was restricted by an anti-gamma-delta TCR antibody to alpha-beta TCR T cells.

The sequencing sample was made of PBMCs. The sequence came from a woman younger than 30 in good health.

The CDR3 nucleotides are TGTGCCATCAGCAGGGACGGCTCTTATGGCTACACCTTC. Amino acids: CAISRDGSYGYTF. This chain links TRBV10-3 with TRBJ1-2, with D possibly matching TRBD1 (5 bases). Germline CDR1 is ENHRY and CDR2 is SYGVKD. The CDR3 is 13 residues long. Trimming pared 6 bases from V and 5 bases from J, leaving 13 bases between.